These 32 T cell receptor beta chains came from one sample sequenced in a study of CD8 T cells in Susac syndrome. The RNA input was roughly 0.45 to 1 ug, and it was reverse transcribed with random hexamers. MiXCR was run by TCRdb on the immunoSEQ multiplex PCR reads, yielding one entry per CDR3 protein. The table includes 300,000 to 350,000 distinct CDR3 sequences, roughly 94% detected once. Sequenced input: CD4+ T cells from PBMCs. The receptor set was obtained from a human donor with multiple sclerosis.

CDR3 bases: TGCGCCAGCCGATCCGGGAAACGGGGCGCGGATAATTCACCCCTCCACTTT. It yields the protein CASRSGKRGADNSPLHF. The V gene is TRBV10-2, the J gene TRBJ1-6; possibly TRBD1 for D (5 bases). The CDR3 runs 17 residues. Germline CDR1 and CDR2: WSHSY and SAAADI. The ends were cut back, 8 bases at V and 5 bases at J, with 22 bases in the middle.

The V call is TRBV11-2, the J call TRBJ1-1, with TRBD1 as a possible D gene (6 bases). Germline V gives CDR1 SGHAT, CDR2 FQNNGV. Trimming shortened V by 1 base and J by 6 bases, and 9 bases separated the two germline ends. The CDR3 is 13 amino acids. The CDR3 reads CASSLAGAAEAFF. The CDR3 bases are TGTGCCAGCAGCTTAGCAGGGGCCGCTGAAGCTTTCTTT.

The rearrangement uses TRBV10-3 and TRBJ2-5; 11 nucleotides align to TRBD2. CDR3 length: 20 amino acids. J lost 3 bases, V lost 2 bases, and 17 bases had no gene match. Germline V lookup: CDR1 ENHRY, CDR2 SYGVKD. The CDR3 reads CAISETPTSGGSRGKETQYF. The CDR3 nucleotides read TGTGCCATCAGTGAGACCCCTACTAGCGGGGGTTCCCGCGGGAAAGAGACCCAGTACTTC.

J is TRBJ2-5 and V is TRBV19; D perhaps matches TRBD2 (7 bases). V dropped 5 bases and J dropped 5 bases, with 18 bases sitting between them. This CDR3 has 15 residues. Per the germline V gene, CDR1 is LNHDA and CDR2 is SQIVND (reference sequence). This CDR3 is CASSDPGAGGETQYF. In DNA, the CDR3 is TGTGCCAGTAGTGACCCAGGGGCCGGGGGGGAGACCCAGTACTTC. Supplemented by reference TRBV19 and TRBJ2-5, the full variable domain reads DGGITQSPKYLFRKEGQNVTLSCEQNLNHDAMYWYRQDPGQGLRLIYYSQIVNDFQKGDIAEGYSVSREKKESFPLTVTSAQKNPTAFYLCASSDPGAGGETQYFGPGTRLLVL.

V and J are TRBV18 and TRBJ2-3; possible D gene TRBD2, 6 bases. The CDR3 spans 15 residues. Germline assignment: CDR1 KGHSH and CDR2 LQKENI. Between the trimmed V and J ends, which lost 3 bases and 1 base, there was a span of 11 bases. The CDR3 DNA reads TGTGCCAGCTCACCGAAGGCTAGCGGCACAGATACGCAGTATTTT. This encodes CASSPKASGTDTQYF.

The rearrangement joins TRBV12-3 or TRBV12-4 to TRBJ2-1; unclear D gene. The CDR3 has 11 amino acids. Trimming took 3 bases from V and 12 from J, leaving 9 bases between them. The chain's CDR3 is CASSLVQMQFF. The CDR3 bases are TGTGCCAGCAGTTTGGTACAGATGCAGTTCTTC.

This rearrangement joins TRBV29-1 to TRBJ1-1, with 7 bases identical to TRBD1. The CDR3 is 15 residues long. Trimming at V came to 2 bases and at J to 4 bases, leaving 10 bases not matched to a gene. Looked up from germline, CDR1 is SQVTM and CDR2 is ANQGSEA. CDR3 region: CSVERRGTVGTEAFF. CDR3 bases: TGCAGCGTTGAAAGGAGAGGGACAGTGGGCACTGAAGCTTTCTTT. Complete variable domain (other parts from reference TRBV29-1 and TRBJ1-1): SAVISQKPSRDICQRGTSLTIQCQVDSQVTMMFWYRQQPGQSLTLIATANQGSEATYESGFVIDKFPISRPNLTFSTLTVSNMSPEDSSIYLCSVERRGTVGTEAFFGQGTRLTVV.

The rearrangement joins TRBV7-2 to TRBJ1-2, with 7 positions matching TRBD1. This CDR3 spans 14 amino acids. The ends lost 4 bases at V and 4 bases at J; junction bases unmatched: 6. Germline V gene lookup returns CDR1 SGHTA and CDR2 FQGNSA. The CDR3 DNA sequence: TGTGCCAGCAGCTCGGGACAGCACCTCTATGGCTACACCTTC. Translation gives CASSSGQHLYGYTF.

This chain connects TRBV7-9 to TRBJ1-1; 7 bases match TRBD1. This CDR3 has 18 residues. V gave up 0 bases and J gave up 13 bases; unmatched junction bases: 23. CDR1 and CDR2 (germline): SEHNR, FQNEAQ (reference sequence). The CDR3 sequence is CASSLAITLGGGTLKLFF. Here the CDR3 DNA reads TGTGCCAGCAGCTTAGCTATTACGCTAGGGGGCGGGACACTGAAGCTTTTCTTT.

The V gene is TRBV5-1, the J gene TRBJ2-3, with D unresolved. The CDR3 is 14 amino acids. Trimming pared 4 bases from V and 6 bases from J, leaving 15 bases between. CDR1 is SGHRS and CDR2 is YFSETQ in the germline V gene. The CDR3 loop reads CASSVDTPTDTQYF. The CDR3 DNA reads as TGCGCCAGCAGCGTGGATACACCCACGGATACGCAGTATTTT.

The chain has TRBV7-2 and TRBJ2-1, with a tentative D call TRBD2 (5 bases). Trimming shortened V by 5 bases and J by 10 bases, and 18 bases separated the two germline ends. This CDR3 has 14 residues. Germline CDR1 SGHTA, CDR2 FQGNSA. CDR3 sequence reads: CASSPGIAYGEQFF. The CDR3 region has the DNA TGTGCCAGCAGCCCCGGGATTGCTTACGGGGAGCAGTTCTTC.

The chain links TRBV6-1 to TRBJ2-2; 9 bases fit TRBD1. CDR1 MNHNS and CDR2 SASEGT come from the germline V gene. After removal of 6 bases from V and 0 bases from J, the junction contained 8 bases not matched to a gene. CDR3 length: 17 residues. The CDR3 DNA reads TGTGCCAGCAGGGGGGACAGGGCCCTTTCGAACACCGGGGAGCTGTTTTTT. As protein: CASRGDRALSNTGELFF.

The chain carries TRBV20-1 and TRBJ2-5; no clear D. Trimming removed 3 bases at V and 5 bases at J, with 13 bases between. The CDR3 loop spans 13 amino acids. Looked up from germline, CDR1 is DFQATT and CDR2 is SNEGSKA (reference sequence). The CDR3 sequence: CSASSPTGETQYF. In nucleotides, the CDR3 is TGCAGTGCTAGTAGCCCCACGGGCGAGACCCAGTACTTC.

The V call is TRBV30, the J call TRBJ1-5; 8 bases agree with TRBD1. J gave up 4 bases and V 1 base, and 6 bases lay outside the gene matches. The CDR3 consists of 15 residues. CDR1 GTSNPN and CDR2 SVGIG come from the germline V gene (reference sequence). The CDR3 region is CAWSGGQGGNQPQHF. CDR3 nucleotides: TGTGCCTGGAGTGGAGGACAGGGAGGAAATCAGCCCCAGCATTTT.

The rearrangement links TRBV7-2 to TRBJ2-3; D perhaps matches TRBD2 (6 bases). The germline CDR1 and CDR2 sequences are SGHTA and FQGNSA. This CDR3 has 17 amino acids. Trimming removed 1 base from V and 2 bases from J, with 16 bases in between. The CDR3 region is CASSLVGGTAFTDTQYF. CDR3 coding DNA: TGTGCCAGCAGCTTAGTAGGAGGGACTGCTTTCACAGATACGCAGTATTTT.

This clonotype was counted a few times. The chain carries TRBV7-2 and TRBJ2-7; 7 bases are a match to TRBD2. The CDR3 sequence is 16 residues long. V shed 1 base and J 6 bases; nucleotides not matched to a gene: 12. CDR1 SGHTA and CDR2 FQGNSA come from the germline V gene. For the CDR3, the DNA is TGTGCCAGCAGCTTAGGCACCTCCTCACTAGCGCGCGAGCAGTACTTC. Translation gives CASSLGTSSLAREQYF.

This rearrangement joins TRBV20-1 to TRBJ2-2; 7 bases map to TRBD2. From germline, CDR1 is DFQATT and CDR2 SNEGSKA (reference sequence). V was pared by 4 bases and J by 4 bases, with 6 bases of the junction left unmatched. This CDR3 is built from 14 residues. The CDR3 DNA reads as TGCAGTGCTATGGGCCTAGCGGCCACCGGGGAGCTGTTTTTT. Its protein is CSAMGLAATGELFF.

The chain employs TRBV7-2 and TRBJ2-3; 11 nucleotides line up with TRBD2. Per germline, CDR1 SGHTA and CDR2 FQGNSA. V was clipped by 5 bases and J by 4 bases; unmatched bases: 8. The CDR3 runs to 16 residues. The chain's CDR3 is CASSNRLAGMSDTQYF. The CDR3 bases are TGTGCCAGCAGCAATCGACTAGCGGGGATGTCAGATACGCAGTATTTT.

CDR3 coding DNA: TGTGCCAGCAGCCAAGCCGGGACTAGTCAGGCTGAGCAGTTCTTC. The encoded protein is CASSQAGTSQAEQFF. The chain employs TRBV7-9 and TRBJ2-1; 8 bases match TRBD2. Unmatched junction bases numbered 12, after V lost 5 bases and J lost 9 bases. The CDR3 consists of 15 residues. Germline V gene lookup returns CDR1 SEHNR and CDR2 FQNEAQ (reference sequence).

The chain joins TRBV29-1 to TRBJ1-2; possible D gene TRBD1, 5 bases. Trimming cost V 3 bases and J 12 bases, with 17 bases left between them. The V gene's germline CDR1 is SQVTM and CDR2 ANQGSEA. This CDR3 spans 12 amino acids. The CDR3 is CSVDNGARKDTF. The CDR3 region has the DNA TGCAGCGTTGATAACGGGGCGAGAAAGGACACCTTC.

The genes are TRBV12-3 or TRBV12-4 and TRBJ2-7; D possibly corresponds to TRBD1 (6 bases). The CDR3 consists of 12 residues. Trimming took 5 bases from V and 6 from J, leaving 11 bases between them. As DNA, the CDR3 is TGTGCCAGCAGTAACAGGGCCGGCGAGCAGTACTTC. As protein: CASSNRAGEQYF.

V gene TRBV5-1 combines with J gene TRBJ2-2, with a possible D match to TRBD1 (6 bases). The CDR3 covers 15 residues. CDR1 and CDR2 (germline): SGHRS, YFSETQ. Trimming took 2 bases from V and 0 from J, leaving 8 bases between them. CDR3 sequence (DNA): TGCGCCAGCAGCTTTGACAGGACGAACACCGGGGAGCTGTTTTTT. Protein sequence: CASSFDRTNTGELFF.

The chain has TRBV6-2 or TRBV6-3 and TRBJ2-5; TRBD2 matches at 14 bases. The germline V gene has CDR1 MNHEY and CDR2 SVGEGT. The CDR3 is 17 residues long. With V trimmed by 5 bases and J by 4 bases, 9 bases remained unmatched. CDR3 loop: CASSLIPTSGRGETQYF. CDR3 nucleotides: TGTGCCAGCAGTCTAATCCCGACTAGCGGGAGGGGAGAGACCCAGTACTTC.

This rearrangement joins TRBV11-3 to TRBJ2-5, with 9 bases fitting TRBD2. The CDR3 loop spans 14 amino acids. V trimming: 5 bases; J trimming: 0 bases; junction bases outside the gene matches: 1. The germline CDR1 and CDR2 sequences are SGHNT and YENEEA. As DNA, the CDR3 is TGTGCCAGCAGCCCTAGCGGGAACCAAGAGACCCAGTACTTC. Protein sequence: CASSPSGNQETQYF.

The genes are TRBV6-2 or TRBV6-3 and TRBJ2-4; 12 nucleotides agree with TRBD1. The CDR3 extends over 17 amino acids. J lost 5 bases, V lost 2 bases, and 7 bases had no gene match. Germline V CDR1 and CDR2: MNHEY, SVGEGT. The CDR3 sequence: CASSYNLGQGAENIQYF. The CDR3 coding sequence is TGTGCCAGCAGTTACAACCTGGGACAGGGGGCTGAAAACATTCAGTACTTC.

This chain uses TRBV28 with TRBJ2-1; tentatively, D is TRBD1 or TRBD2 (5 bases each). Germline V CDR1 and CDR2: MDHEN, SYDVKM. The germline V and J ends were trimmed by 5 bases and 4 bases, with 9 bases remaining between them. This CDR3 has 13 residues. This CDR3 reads CASSAREYNEQFF. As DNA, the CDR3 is TGTGCCAGCAGTGCCAGGGAGTACAATGAGCAGTTCTTC.

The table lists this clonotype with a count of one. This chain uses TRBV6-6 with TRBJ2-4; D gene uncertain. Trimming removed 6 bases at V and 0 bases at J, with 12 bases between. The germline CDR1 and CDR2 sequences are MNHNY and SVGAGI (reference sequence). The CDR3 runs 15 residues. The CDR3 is CASRREILAKNIQYF. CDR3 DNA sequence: TGTGCCAGCAGAAGAGAAATACTAGCCAAAAACATTCAGTACTTC.

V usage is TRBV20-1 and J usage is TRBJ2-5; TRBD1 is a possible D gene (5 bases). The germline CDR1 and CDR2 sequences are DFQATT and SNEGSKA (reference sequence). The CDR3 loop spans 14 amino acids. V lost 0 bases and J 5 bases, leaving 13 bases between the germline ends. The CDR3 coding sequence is TGCAGTGCTAGAGATGGGGCAGGCGGCGAGACCCAGTACTTC. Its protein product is CSARDGAGGETQYF.

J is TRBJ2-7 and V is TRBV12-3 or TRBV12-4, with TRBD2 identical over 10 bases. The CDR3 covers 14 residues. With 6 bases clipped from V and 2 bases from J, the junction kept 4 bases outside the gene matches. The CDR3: CASRPGLAAYEQYF. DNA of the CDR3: TGTGCCAGCAGGCCAGGACTAGCGGCCTACGAGCAGTACTTC.

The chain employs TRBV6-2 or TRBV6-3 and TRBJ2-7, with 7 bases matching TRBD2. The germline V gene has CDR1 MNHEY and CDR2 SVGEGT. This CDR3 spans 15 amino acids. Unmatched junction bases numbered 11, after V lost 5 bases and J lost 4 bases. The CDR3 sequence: CASSRLSGVQYEQYF. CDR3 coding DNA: TGTGCCAGCAGTCGGCTAAGCGGGGTTCAGTACGAGCAGTACTTC.

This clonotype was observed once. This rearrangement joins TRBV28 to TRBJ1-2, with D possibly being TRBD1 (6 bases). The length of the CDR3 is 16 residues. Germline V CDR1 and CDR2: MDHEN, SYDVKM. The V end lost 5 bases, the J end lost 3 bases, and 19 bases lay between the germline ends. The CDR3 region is CASSLSRRGRDYGYTF. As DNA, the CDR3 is TGTGCCAGCAGTCTAAGCCGGAGGGGGAGGGACTATGGCTACACCTTC.

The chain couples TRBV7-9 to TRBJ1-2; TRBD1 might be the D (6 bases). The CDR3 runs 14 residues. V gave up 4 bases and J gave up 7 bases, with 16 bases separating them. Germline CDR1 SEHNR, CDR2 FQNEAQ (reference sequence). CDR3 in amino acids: CASSWNRAGGGYTF. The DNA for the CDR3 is TGTGCCAGCAGCTGGAACAGGGCTGGGGGTGGCTACACCTTC.